This T cell receptor beta chain derives from a study of cytomegalovirus exposure and HLA in healthy donors. Notes on the study in general: A reported reduction in N-insertions relative to the roughly 710-donor mean was seen in an Asian-associated ancestry cluster in a later analysis. Rare sequences made up most TCRs, while some public TCRs were found in many donors.

A remark on this clone: The antigen is undetermined.

The CDR3 consists of 14 residues. Germline CDR1 reads KGHSH; CDR2 reads LQKENI. Trimming took 2 bases from V and 6 from J, leaving 11 bases between them. PCR amplification relied on 60 Vbeta primers (plus 13 Jbeta primers). The method was immunoSEQ multiplex PCR; TCRdb's version includes in-frame clones alone and lacks a portion of them. The sample contains about 240,000 clones, approximately 82% of which appear only once. Sequenced: PBMCs. This chain connects TRBV18 to TRBJ2-4; D is perhaps TRBD1 (6 bases). The clonotype comes from a woman aged 55-69 years in good health and CMV-seropositive. Written as DNA, the CDR3 is TGTGCCAGCTCACCAAACGGGACACCAAACATTCAGTACTTC. Amino acid sequence: CASSPNGTPNIQYF.